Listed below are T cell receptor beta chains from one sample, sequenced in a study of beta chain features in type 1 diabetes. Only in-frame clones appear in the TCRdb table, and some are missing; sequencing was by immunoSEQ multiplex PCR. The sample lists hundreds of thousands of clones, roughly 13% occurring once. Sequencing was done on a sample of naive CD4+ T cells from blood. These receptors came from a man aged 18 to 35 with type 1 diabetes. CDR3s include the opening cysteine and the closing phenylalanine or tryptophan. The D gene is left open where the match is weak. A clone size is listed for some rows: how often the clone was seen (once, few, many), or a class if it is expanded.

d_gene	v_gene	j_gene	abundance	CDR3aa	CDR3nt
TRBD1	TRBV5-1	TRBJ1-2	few	CASTSLGQGEEGYTF	TGCGCCAGCACCTCCTTGGGACAGGGAGAGGAAGGCTACACCTTC
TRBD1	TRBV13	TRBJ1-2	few	CASSLDRGPNYGYTF	TGTGCCAGCAGCTTGGACAGGGGGCCTAACTATGGCTACACCTTC
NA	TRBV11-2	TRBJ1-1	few	CASSSGLDTEAFF	TGTGCCAGCAGCTCAGGGTTGGACACTGAAGCTTTCTTT
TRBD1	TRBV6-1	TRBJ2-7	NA	CASSGQGAFEQYF	TGTGCCAGCAGTGGACAGGGGGCTTTTGAGCAGTACTTC
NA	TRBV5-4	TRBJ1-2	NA	CASSFNREYGYTF	TGTGCCAGCAGCTTTAACAGGGAGTATGGCTACACCTTC
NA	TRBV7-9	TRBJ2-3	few	CASSLNGDTQYF	TGTGCCAGCAGCCTCAATGGGGATACGCAGTATTTT
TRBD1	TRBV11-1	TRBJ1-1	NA	CASSSHLQGMTEAFF	TGTGCCAGCAGCTCACATCTACAGGGGATGACTGAAGCTTTCTTT
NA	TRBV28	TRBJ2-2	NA	CASRQDSLNTGELFF	TGTGCCAGCAGACAGGACAGCCTCAACACCGGGGAGCTGTTTTTT
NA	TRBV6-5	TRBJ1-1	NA	CASSYSSGHTEAFF	TGTGCCAGCAGTTACTCGTCGGGGCACACTGAAGCTTTCTTT
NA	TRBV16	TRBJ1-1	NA	CASSPRGTEAFF	TGTGCCAGCAGCCCTCGGGGCACTGAAGCTTTCTTT
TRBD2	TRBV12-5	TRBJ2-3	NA	CASGLGSGGTDTQYF	TGTGCTAGTGGTTTGGGTAGCGGGGGCACAGATACGCAGTATTTT
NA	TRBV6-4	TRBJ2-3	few	CASSEAGTSGDTQYF	TGTGCCAGCAGTGAGGCTGGGACTTCGGGTGATACGCAGTATTTT
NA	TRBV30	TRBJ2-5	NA	CAWSVGSQETQYF	TGTGCCTGGAGTGTAGGATCCCAAGAGACCCAGTACTTC
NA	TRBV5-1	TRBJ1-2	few	CASSPTTGGGYTF	TGCGCCAGCAGCCCTACCACAGGTGGTGGCTACACCTTC
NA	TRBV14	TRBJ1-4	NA	CASSRRFGAANEKLFF	TGTGCCAGCAGCCGGAGGTTCGGGGCGGCTAATGAAAAACTGTTTTTT
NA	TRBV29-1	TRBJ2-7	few	CSVGQANYEQYF	TGCAGCGTTGGCCAGGCTAACTACGAGCAGTACTTC
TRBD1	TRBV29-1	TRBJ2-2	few	CSVESQGASTGELFF	TGCAGCGTTGAATCACAGGGGGCGAGCACCGGGGAGCTGTTTTTT
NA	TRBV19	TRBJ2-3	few	CASSIEAYWTQYF	TGTGCCAGTAGTATAGAGGCCTATTGGACGCAGTATTTT
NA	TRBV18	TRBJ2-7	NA	CASSPPTSYEQYF	TGTGCCAGCTCACCACCGACTTCCTACGAGCAGTACTTC
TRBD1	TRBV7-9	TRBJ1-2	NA	CASRSYGGQADGPGYTF	TGTGCCAGCAGATCCTACGGGGGACAGGCAGATGGACCTGGCTACACCTTC
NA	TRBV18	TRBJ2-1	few	CASSRESPPYNEQFF	TGTGCCAGCTCCCGGGAATCCCCCCCCTACAATGAGCAGTTCTTC
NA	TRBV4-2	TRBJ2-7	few	CASSQEVGPSYEQYF	TGTGCCAGCAGCCAAGAGGTGGGACCCTCCTACGAGCAGTACTTC
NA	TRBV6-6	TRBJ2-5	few	CASSPPEGTQYF	TGTGCCAGCAGTCCCCCGGAGGGGACCCAGTACTTC
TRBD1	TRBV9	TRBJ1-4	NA	CASSGSGQGSEKLFF	TGTGCCAGCAGCGGGTCGGGACAGGGCTCTGAAAAACTGTTTTTT
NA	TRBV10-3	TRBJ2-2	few	CAISSNTGELFF	TGTGCCATCAGTTCCAACACCGGGGAGCTGTTTTTT
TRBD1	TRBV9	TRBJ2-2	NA	CASRWSTGDLAGELFF	TGTGCCAGCAGGTGGTCGACAGGGGATCTAGCCGGGGAGCTGTTTTTT
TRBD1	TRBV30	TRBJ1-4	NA	CAWSDRGTNEKLFF	TGTGCCTGGAGTGACAGGGGGACTAATGAAAAACTGTTTTTT
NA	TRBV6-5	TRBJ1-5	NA	CASGGEGNQPQHF	TGTGCCAGCGGCGGGGAGGGGAATCAGCCCCAGCATTTT
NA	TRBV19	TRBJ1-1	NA	CASSIVTGNTEAFF	TGTGCCAGTAGTATAGTGACAGGGAACACTGAAGCTTTCTTT
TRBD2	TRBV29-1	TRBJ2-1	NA	CSVSPGTSGSNEQFF	TGCAGCGTGTCTCCGGGGACTAGCGGATCGAATGAGCAGTTCTTC
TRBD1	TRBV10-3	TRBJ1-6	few	CAISELTGPNSPLHF	TGTGCCATCAGTGAACTGACAGGGCCGAATTCACCCCTCCACTTT
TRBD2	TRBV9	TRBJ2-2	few	CASSATSGGTGGELFF	TGTGCCAGCAGCGCTACAAGCGGGGGAACTGGCGGGGAGCTGTTTTTT
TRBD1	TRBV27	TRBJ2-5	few	CASSWDRGGETQYF	TGTGCCAGCAGCTGGGACAGGGGTGGGGAGACCCAGTACTTC
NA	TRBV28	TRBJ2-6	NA	CASSFTILSGANVLTF	TGTGCCAGCAGTTTCACAATACTCTCTGGGGCCAACGTCCTGACTTTC
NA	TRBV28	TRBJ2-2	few	CAAVNTGELFF	TGTGCCGCGGTAAACACCGGGGAGCTGTTTTTT
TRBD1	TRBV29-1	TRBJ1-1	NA	CSVAPRLQGETFF	TGCAGCGTTGCCCCGCGCCTACAGGGGGAGACTTTCTTT
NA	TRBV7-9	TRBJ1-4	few	CASSLTGPSSEKLFF	TGTGCCAGCAGCTTAACGGGCCCGAGTAGTGAAAAACTGTTTTTT
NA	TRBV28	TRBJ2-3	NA	CASSRQSDTQYF	TGTGCCAGCAGTCGACAGTCAGATACGCAGTATTTT
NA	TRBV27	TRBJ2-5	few	CASADRETQYF	TGTGCCAGCGCGGACCGGGAGACCCAGTACTTC
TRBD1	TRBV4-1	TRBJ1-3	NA	CASSPPPQGTAGNTIYF	TGCGCCAGCAGCCCCCCCCCACAGGGGACAGCAGGAAACACCATATATTTT
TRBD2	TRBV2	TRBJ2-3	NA	CASSDGGGSTDTQYF	TGTGCCAGCAGTGACGGCGGGGGTAGCACAGATACGCAGTATTTT
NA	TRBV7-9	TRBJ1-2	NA	CASSLDGGDGYTF	TGTGCCAGCAGCTTAGACGGGGGTGATGGCTACACCTTC
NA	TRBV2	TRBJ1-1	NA	CASSVRAATEAFF	TGTGCCAGCAGTGTCAGGGCGGCCACTGAAGCTTTCTTT
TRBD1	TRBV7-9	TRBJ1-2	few	CASSLARTGDISGYTF	TGTGCCAGCAGCTTAGCCCGGACAGGGGACATCAGTGGCTACACCTTC
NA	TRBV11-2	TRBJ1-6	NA	CASSLDDAAANSPLHF	TGTGCCAGCAGCTTAGATGACGCAGCAGCCAATTCACCCCTCCACTTT
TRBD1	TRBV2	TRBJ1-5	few	CASNLQGDQPQHF	TGTGCCAGCAACCTCCAGGGGGATCAGCCCCAGCATTTT
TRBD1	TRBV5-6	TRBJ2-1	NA	CASSNAGGNEQFF	TGTGCCAGCAGTAACGCAGGGGGCAATGAGCAGTTCTTC
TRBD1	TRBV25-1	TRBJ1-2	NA	CASSRTGSYGYTF	TGTGCCAGCAGCCGGACAGGGAGCTATGGCTACACCTTC
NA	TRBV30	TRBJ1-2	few	CAWSTEGQYGYTF	TGTGCCTGGAGTACAGAAGGACAGTATGGCTACACCTTC
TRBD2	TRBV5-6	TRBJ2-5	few	CASSLGASGDQETQYF	TGTGCCAGCAGCTTGGGGGCTAGCGGGGACCAAGAGACCCAGTACTTC
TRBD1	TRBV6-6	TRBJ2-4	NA	CASRKDRVDIQYF	TGTGCCAGCAGGAAGGACAGGGTGGACATTCAGTACTTC
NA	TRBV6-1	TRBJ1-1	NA	CASSDVGGVSTEAFF	TGTGCCAGCAGTGATGTTGGAGGAGTTAGCACTGAAGCTTTCTTT